One sample yielded the 8 T cell receptor beta chains listed below, sequenced in a study of blood T cell repertoires in COVID-19. Clones were sequenced by immunoSEQ multiplex PCR, and TCRdb holds only the in-frame ones, with some missing. The sample lists a few hundred thousand clones, around 87% seen once, with around 10% in the top ten. Material for sequencing was PBMCs or T cells enriched from blood (not recorded which). The source is a woman aged 45-65 years who had recovered from COVID-19.

CDR3 protein: CASRTTGAFYGYTF. CDR3 nucleotides: TGTGCCAGCAGAACGACAGGGGCGTTCTATGGCTACACCTTC. The V call is TRBV28, the J call TRBJ1-2, with 8 bases lining up with TRBD1. The CDR3 totals 14 residues. CDR1 and CDR2 from the germline V gene are MDHEN and SYDVKM. V shed 6 bases, J shed 4 bases, and the junction held 7 bases outside the gene matches.

A remark on this clone: A read error may produce the germline difference seen at one junction end. The rearrangement uses TRBV12-3 or TRBV12-4 and TRBJ1-1, with 8 bases matching TRBD1. This CDR3 contains 13 residues. The CDR3 nucleotides are TGTGCCATGTCCTACAGGGGGAACTCTGAAGCTTTCTTT. Protein: CAMSYRGNSEAFF.

The chain links TRBV27 to TRBJ1-5; D unresolved. Germline V gene lookup returns CDR1 MNHEY and CDR2 SMNVEV (reference sequence). The CDR3 runs 16 residues. Trimming shortened V by 6 bases and J by 5 bases, and 20 bases separated the two germline ends. CDR3 DNA: TGTGCCAGCAGCCGAGGACGAGGGTTTACAGATCAGCCCCAGCATTTT. Protein sequence: CASSRGRGFTDQPQHF.

V and J are TRBV7-9 and TRBJ2-1, with 13 bases lining up with TRBD2. Germline CDR1 reads SEHNR; CDR2 reads FQNEAQ (reference sequence). Losses at the gene ends were 5 bases for V and 7 bases for J; bases not matched to a gene: 14. CDR3 length: 18 amino acids. Here the CDR3 reads CASSPRLAGGLIWNEQFF. The CDR3 coding sequence is TGTGCCAGCAGCCCAAGACTAGCGGGGGGTTTAATTTGGAATGAGCAGTTCTTC.

The rearrangement joins TRBV7-8 to TRBJ1-2, with D perhaps matching TRBD1 (5 bases). The germline V and J ends were trimmed by 3 bases and 2 bases, with 16 bases remaining between them. The CDR3 extends over 16 amino acids. Germline CDR1 reads SGHVS; CDR2 reads FQNEAQ. CDR3 DNA: TGTGCCAGCAGCTTCTGGGTTGGGGGGATCAACTATGGCTACACCTTC. As protein: CASSFWVGGINYGYTF.

The rearrangement joins TRBV25-1 to TRBJ2-7; 7 bases match TRBD2. The CDR3 length is 14 residues. The ends lost 8 bases at V and 5 bases at J; junction bases unmatched: 12. Per germline, CDR1 MGHDK and CDR2 SYGVNS. This CDR3 reads CASASEGGPHEQYF. The CDR3 region has the DNA TGTGCCAGCGCTAGTGAGGGAGGGCCCCACGAGCAGTACTTC.

The chain employs TRBV7-2 and TRBJ2-3; D is possibly TRBD2 (5 bases). Germline V gene sequence: CDR1 SGHTA, CDR2 FQGNSA. The V end was cut by 1 base, the J end by 6 bases, with 11 bases between. The CDR3 has 14 residues. CDR3 sequence: CASSLGAPGDTQYF. The CDR3 nucleotides read TGTGCCAGCAGCTTAGGCGCACCGGGGGATACGCAGTATTTT. The full variable domain, completed using reference TRBV7-2 and TRBJ2-3, is GAGVSQSPSNKVTEKGKDVELRCDPISGHTALYWYRQSLGQGLEFLIYFQGNSAPDKSGLPSDRFSAERTGGSVSTLTIQRTQQEDSAVYLCASSLGAPGDTQYFGPGTRLTVL.

V usage is TRBV7-8 and J usage is TRBJ2-2; TRBD1 aligns across 10 bases. The CDR3 spans 15 residues. Trimming at V came to 8 bases and at J to 3 bases, leaving 6 bases not matched to a gene. Germline CDR1 reads SGHVS; CDR2 reads FQNEAQ. CDR3 amino acids: CASLDRGPYTGELFF. The DNA of the CDR3 is TGTGCCAGCTTAGACAGGGGGCCGTACACCGGGGAGCTGTTTTTT.